The 21 T cell receptor beta chains below all came from one sample that was sequenced in a study of T cell repertoires in cytomegalovirus infection. TCRdb analysed the reads with MiXCR anew, one entry per CDR3 protein. The repertoire has 250,000 to 400,000 distinct CDR3 sequences, 20% to 25% of them found once; the top ten carry about 14%. Which antigens these TCRs recognize remains unknown. Source: cultured PBMCs, taken from culture after CMV antigen stimulation. The receptors shown here come from a human donor in good health (CMV status not recorded). Some clones in this sample may be carry-over from other donors' samples.

The rearrangement joins TRBV10-3 to TRBJ2-3; 7 bases map to TRBD1. The CDR3 is 15 residues long. V dropped 0 bases and J dropped 5; count of bases not matched to a gene: 5. The germline V gene encodes CDR1 ENHRY and CDR2 SYGVKD. The CDR3 DNA reads as TGTGCCATCAGTGAGTCGATCCCAGGGGGAGATACGCAGTATTTT. Protein product: CAISESIPGGDTQYF.

Note on this clonotype: A read error may be the cause here, since a much bigger clone is one base away. V gene TRBV7-2 combines with J gene TRBJ2-1, with 10 positions matching TRBD2. V lost 1 base, J lost 9 bases, and 3 bases stayed unmatched. The germline gives CDR1 SGHTA, CDR2 FQGNSA. CDR3 size: 14 residues. The DNA for the CDR3 is TGTGCCAGCAGCTTAGGGACTAGCGGACCTGAGCAGTTCTTC. Translated: CASSLGTSGPEQFF.

This clonotype has more than one count but fewer than ten. The chain uses TRBV24-1 and TRBJ2-1, with D unresolved. The germline CDR1 and CDR2 sequences are KGHDR and SFDVKD. V dropped 4 bases and J dropped 8 bases, with 11 bases sitting between them. This CDR3 comprises 13 residues. The DNA for the CDR3 is TGTGCCACCAGTGACTCGTACCACCATGAGCAGTTCTTC. Residues: CATSDSYHHEQFF.

This clonotype has just a few counts. The chain recombines TRBV5-1 with TRBJ2-3; TRBD1 matches 7 bases. Germline values: CDR1 SGHRS, CDR2 YFSETQ. The CDR3 is made up of 14 amino acids. Unmatched junction bases numbered 6, after V lost 6 bases and J lost 2 bases. CDR3 coding DNA: TGCGCCAGCAACCAACAGGGGAACACAGATACGCAGTATTTT. Translated: CASNQQGNTDTQYF. Supplemented by reference TRBV5-1 and TRBJ2-3, the full variable domain reads KAGVTQTPRYLIKTRGQQVTLSCSPISGHRSVSWYQQTPGQGLQFLFEYFSETQRNKGNFPGRFSGRQFSNSRSEMNVSTLELGDSALYLCASNQQGNTDTQYFGPGTRLTVL.

This sequence joins TRBV12-3 or TRBV12-4 and TRBJ1-4, with a tentative D call TRBD1 (5 bases). V shed 7 bases and J shed 10 bases, with 19 bases lying between them. The CDR3 loop spans 14 amino acids. The CDR3 sequence is CASTARGFLRKLFF. The CDR3 bases are TGTGCCAGCACCGCGCGGGGGTTTTTGAGAAAACTGTTTTTT.

The sample holds a few counts of this clonotype. The V call is TRBV19, the J call TRBJ1-1; possible D gene TRBD1, 5 bases. V was shortened by 10 bases and J by 1 base, with 13 bases between the two germline ends. The CDR3 totals 13 residues. Germline V lookup: CDR1 LNHDA, CDR2 SQIVND (reference sequence). The chain's CDR3 is CATQSGPNTEAFF. The DNA for the CDR3 is TGTGCCACCCAATCGGGGCCGAACACTGAAGCTTTCTTT.

The V gene is TRBV27, the J gene TRBJ2-7, with 14 bases matching TRBD2. Per the germline V gene, CDR1 is MNHEY and CDR2 is SMNVEV (reference sequence). The CDR3 is 14 residues long. Trimming took 5 bases from V and 10 from J; bases not matched to a gene: 7. CDR3 nucleotide sequence: TGTGCCAGCAGTCCGAGACTAGCGGGAGGGCTACAGTACTTC. This sequence encodes CASSPRLAGGLQYF.

The chain combines TRBV7-2 with TRBJ1-5; D possibly corresponds to TRBD1 (6 bases). The V gene lost 6 bases and the J gene lost 7 bases, with 19 bases spanning the gap. In germline, CDR1 is SGHTA, CDR2 FQGNSA. The CDR3 is 15 residues long. CDR3 sequence: CASSLNQQGWQPQHF. The CDR3 region has the DNA TGTGCCAGCAGTTTGAACCAACAGGGTTGGCAGCCCCAGCATTTT.

This chain uses TRBV5-6 with TRBJ1-1; 9 nucleotides align to TRBD1. This CDR3 spans 15 amino acids. The germline V gene has CDR1 SGHDT and CDR2 YYEEEE. Losses at the gene ends were 2 bases for V and 4 bases for J; bases not matched to a gene: 6. The chain's CDR3 is CASSFGTGMSTEAFF. The DNA for the CDR3 is TGTGCCAGCAGCTTCGGGACAGGGATGAGCACTGAAGCTTTCTTT.

The rearrangement links TRBV7-8 to TRBJ1-2, with TRBD1 matching over 9 bases. This CDR3 has 12 residues. Germline lookup yields CDR1 SGHVS and CDR2 FQNEAQ. V lost 5 bases and J lost 8; bases outside the gene matches: 3. CDR3 nucleotide sequence: TGTGCCAGCAGCCGGGACAGGGAAGGCTACACCTTC. It yields the protein CASSRDREGYTF.

V is TRBV6-1 and J is TRBJ1-5; 9 nucleotides align to TRBD1. Germline-derived CDR1 and CDR2 are MNHNS and SASEGT. J gave up 1 base and V 7 bases, and 14 bases lay outside the gene matches. CDR3 length: 18 residues. CDR3 bases: TGTGCCAGCATGAAGGGGGGGACAGGGTGGGCGAGCAATCAGCCCCAGCATTTT. It specifies CASMKGGTGWASNQPQHF.

This clonotype was detected a few times. This chain joins TRBV7-2 and TRBJ1-5; 7 bases agree with TRBD1. J was trimmed by 5 bases and V by 2 bases; bases with no gene match: 9. This CDR3 has 16 amino acids. Germline CDR1 is SGHTA and CDR2 is FQGNSA. The CDR3 here is CASSLRAGGKYQPQHF. CDR3 DNA sequence: TGTGCCAGCAGCTTACGAGCAGGGGGAAAATATCAGCCCCAGCATTTT.

This clonotype was counted a few times. The rearrangement uses TRBV19 and TRBJ1-2; D is undetermined. This CDR3 has 12 amino acids. CDR1 is LNHDA, CDR2 SQIVND, per germline (reference sequence). V gave up 9 bases and J gave up 3 bases, with 11 bases separating them. In nucleotides, the CDR3 is TGTGCCAGCAGAACAAGGGACTATGGCTACACCTTC. Protein: CASRTRDYGYTF.

The V gene is TRBV6-5, the J gene TRBJ2-1, with 8 bases fitting TRBD2. Losses at the gene ends were 0 bases for V and 7 bases for J; bases not matched to a gene: 8. Germline CDR1 reads MNHEY; CDR2 reads SVGAGI. This CDR3 is 16 amino acids long. CDR3 residues: CASSYSKAGEVNEQFF. The CDR3 coding sequence is TGTGCCAGCAGTTACTCGAAAGCGGGAGAAGTAAATGAGCAGTTCTTC.

At least ten counts were recorded for this clonotype. The chain couples TRBV7-9 to TRBJ2-1; 9 bases match TRBD2. The CDR3 is 16 residues long. CDR1 is SEHNR, CDR2 FQNEAQ, per germline (reference sequence). Losses at the gene ends were 5 bases for V and 2 bases for J; bases not matched to a gene: 7. This chain's CDR3 is CASSTPPSGTYNEQFF. The DNA of the CDR3 is TGTGCCAGCAGCACCCCTCCTAGCGGGACCTACAATGAGCAGTTCTTC.

V usage is TRBV27 and J usage is TRBJ2-5; D not resolved. CDR1 MNHEY and CDR2 SMNVEV come from the germline V gene (reference sequence). This CDR3 is built from 15 residues. The ends were cut back, 0 bases at V and 4 bases at J, with 12 bases in the middle. The CDR3 DNA follows: TGTGCCAGCAGTTTATCCCTGGGGATTGGAGAGACCCAGTACTTC. Translated: CASSLSLGIGETQYF.

This chain connects TRBV6-1 to TRBJ1-5; 7 positions match TRBD1. The CDR3 is 15 residues long. Germline CDR1 MNHNS, CDR2 SASEGT. V lost 6 bases, J lost 5 bases, and 10 bases stayed unmatched. The CDR3 DNA follows: TGTGCCAGCAGATCGGACAGGATAAGCGATCAGCCCCAGCATTTT. The encoded protein is CASRSDRISDQPQHF.

The chain couples TRBV7-8 to TRBJ2-5; the D gene is possibly TRBD2 (5 bases). V dropped 6 bases and J dropped 5 bases, with 16 bases sitting between them. The CDR3 extends over 14 amino acids. The germline CDR1 and CDR2 sequences are SGHVS and FQNEAQ. In DNA, the CDR3 is TGTGCCAGCAGAACCCAACGGGCGGGTGAGACCCAGTACTTC. It yields the protein CASRTQRAGETQYF.

The gene calls are TRBV7-8 and TRBJ2-7; D is perhaps TRBD2 (5 bases). The CDR3 length is 11 residues. CDR1 and CDR2 from the germline V gene are SGHVS and FQNEAQ. The DNA of the CDR3 is TGTGCCAGCAGCTTAGATGAGGGCCTACAAGTC. Its translation: CASSLDEGLQV.

The chain has TRBV7-9 and TRBJ1-4, with no clear D. CDR3 length equals 14 residues. The V end was cut by 1 base, the J end by 4 bases, with 7 bases between. The germline V gene encodes CDR1 SEHNR and CDR2 FQNEAQ (reference sequence). The CDR3 DNA reads as TGTGCCAGCAGCTTAGAGAACAGTAATGAAAAACTGTTTTTT. Amino acids: CASSLENSNEKLFF. Variable domain in full (rest from reference TRBV7-9 and TRBJ1-4): DTGVSQNPRHKITKRGQNVTFRCDPISEHNRLYWYRQTLGQGPEFLTYFQNEAQLEKSRLLSDRFSAERPKGSFSTLEIQRTEQGDSAMYLCASSLENSNEKLFFGSGTQLSVL.

Ten or more counts support this clonotype. The V gene is TRBV7-9, the J gene TRBJ1-6; unclear D gene. The germline gives CDR1 SEHNR, CDR2 FQNEAQ (reference sequence). This CDR3 spans 14 amino acids. The V and J ends lost 1 base and 4 bases respectively, with 5 bases between them. In nucleotides, the CDR3 is TGTGCCAGCAGCTTAGAACAGTATAATTCACCCCTCCACTTT. This translates into CASSLEQYNSPLHF.